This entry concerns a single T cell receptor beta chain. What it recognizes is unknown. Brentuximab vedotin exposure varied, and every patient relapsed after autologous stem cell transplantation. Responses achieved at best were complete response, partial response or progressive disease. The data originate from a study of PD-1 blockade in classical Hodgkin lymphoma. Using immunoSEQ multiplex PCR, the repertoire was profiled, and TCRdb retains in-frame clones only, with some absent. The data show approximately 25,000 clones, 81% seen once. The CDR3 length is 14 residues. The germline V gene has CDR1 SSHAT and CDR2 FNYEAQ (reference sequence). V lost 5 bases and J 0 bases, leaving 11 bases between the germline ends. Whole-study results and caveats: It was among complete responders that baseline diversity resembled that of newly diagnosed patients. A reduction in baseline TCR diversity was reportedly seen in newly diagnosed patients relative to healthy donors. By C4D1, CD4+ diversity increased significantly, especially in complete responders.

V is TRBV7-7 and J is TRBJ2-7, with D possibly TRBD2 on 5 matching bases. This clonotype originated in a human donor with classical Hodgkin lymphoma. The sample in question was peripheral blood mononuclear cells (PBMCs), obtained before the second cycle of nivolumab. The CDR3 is CASSPGGSSYEQYF. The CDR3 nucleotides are TGTGCCAGCAGCCCCGGAGGTAGCTCCTACGAGCAGTACTTC.